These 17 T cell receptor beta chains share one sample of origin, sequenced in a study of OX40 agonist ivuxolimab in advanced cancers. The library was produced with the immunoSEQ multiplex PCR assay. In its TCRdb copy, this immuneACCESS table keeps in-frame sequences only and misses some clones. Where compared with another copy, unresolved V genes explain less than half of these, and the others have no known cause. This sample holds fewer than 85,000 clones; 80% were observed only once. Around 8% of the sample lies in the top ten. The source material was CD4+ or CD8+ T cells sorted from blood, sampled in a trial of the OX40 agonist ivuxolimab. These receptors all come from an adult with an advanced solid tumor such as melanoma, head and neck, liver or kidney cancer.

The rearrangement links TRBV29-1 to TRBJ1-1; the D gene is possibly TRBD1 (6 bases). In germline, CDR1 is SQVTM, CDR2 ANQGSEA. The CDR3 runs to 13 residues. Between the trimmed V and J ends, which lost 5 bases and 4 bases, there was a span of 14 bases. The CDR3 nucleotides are TGCAGCGTTTGGCAGGGGCGCGGCACTGAAGCTTTCTTT. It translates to CSVWQGRGTEAFF.

This chain's CDR3 is CASSLLSEKLFF. CDR3 nucleotide sequence: TGTGCCAGCAGCTTATTATCCGAAAAACTGTTTTTT. The chain is built from TRBV7-2 and TRBJ1-4; D gene ambiguous. The ends were cut back, 2 bases at V and 8 bases at J, with 6 bases in the middle. Germline V gene lookup returns CDR1 SGHTA and CDR2 FQGNSA. CDR3 length: 12 residues.

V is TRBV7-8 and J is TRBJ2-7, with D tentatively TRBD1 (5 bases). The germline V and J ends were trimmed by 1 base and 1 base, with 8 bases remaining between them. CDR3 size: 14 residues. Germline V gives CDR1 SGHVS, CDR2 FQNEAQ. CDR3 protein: CASSLGRQSYEQYV. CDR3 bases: TGTGCCAGCAGCTTAGGGCGACAGTCCTACGAGCAGTACGTC.

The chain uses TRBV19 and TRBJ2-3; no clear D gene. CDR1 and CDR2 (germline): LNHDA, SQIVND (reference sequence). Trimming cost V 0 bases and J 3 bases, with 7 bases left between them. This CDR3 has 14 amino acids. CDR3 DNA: TGTGCCAGTAGTATAGATCCTGGGACAGATACGCAGTATTTT. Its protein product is CASSIDPGTDTQYF.

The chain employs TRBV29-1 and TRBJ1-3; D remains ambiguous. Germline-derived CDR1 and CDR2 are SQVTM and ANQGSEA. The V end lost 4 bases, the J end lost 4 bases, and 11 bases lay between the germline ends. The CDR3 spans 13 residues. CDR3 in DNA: TGCAGCGTTGCTCCAGGCTCCGGAAACACCATATATTTT. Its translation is CSVAPGSGNTIYF.

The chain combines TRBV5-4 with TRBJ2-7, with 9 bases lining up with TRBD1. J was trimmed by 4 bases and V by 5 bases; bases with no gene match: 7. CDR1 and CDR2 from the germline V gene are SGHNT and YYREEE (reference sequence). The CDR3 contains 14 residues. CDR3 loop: CASSSSGQGYEQYF. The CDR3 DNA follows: TGTGCCAGCAGTAGTTCGGGACAGGGTTACGAGCAGTACTTC. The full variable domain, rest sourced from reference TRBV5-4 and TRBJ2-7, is ETGVTQSPTHLIKTRGQQVTLRCSSQSGHNTVSWYQQALGQGPQFIFQYYREEENGRGNFPPRFSGLQFPNYSSELNVNALELDDSALYLCASSSSGQGYEQYFGPGTRLTVT.

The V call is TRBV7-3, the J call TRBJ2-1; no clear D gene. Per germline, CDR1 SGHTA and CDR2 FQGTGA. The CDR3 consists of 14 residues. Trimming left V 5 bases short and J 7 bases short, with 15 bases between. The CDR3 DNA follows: TGTGCCAGCAGCCCACTTACGGGCTCGAATGAGCAGTTCTTC. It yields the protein CASSPLTGSNEQFF.

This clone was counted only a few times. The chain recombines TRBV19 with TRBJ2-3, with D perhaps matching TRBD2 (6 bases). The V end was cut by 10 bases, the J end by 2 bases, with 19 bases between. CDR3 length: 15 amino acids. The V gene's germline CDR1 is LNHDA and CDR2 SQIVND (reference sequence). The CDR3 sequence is CATRPGELHTDTQYF. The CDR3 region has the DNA TGTGCCACCCGGCCGGGAGAGCTACACACAGATACGCAGTATTTT.

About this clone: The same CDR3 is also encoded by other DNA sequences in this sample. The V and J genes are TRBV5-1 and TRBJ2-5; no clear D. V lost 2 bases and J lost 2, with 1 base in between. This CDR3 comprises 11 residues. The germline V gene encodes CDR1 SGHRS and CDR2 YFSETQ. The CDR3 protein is CASSLQETQYF. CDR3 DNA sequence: TGCGCCAGCAGCTTACAAGAGACCCAGTACTTC.

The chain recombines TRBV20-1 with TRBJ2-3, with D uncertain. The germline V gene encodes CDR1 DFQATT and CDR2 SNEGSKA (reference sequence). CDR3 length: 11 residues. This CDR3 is CTSLDTDTQYF. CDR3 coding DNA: TGCACCTCACTGGACACAGATACGCAGTATTTT.

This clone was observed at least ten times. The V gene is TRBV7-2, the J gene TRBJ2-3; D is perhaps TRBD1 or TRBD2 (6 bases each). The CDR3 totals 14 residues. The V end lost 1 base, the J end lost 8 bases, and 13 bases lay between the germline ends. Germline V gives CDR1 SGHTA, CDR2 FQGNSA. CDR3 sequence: CASSLEVGGSTQYF. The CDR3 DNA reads TGTGCCAGCAGCTTAGAGGTGGGGGGCAGTACGCAGTATTTT.

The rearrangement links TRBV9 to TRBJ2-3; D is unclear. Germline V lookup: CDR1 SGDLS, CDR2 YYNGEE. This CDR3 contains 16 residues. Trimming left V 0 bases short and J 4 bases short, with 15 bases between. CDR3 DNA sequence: TGTGCCAGCAGCGTAGCTGGCAGTGGTTTCCCAGATACGCAGTATTTT. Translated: CASSVAGSGFPDTQYF.

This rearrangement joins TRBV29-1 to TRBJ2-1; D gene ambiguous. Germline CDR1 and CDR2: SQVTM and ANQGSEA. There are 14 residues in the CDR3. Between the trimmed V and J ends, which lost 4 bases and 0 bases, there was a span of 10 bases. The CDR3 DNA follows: TGCAGCGTTGCAGTGCTTAGCTCCTACAATGAGCAGTTCTTC. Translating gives CSVAVLSSYNEQFF.

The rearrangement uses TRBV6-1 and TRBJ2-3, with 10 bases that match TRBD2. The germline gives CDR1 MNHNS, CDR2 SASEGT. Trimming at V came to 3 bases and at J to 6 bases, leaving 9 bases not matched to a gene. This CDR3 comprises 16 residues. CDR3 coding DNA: TGTGCCAGCAGTGACATGGGGCTAGCGGGGGCCGATACGCAGTATTTT. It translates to CASSDMGLAGADTQYF.

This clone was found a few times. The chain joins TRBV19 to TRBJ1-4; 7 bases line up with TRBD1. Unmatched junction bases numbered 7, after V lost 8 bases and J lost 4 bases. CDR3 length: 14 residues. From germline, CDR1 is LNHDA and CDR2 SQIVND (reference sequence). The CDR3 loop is CASAPGQFNEKLFF. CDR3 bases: TGTGCCAGTGCTCCGGGACAGTTTAATGAAAAACTGTTTTTT.

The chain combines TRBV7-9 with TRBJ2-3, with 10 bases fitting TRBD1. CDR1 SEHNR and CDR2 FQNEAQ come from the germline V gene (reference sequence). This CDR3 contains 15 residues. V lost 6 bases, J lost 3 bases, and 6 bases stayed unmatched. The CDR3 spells CASSRDRGVTDTQYF. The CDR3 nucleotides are TGTGCCAGCAGTCGGGACAGGGGAGTAACAGATACGCAGTATTTT.

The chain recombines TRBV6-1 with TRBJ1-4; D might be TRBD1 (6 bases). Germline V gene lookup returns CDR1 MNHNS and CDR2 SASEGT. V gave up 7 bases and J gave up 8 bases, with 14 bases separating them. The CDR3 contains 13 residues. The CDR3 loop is CASIGRGGEKLFF. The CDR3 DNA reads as TGTGCCAGCATAGGCAGGGGAGGAGAAAAACTGTTTTTT.